This record covers a single T cell receptor (beta chain). The data belong to a study of cytomegalovirus exposure and HLA in healthy donors. PCR used 60 Vbeta primers and 13 Jbeta primers. Only in-frame clones appear in the TCRdb table, and some are missing; sequencing was by immunoSEQ multiplex PCR. The data hold over 200,000 clones, with about 72% observed a single time. Germline lookup yields CDR1 SGHRS and CDR2 YFSETQ. The CDR3 totals 15 residues. Trimming left V 6 bases short and J 2 bases short, with 17 bases between. The receptor comes from a male donor in good health and CMV-seronegative. The sample was PBMCs. V is TRBV5-1 and J is TRBJ2-5; possible D gene TRBD2, 6 bases. This chain's CDR3 is CASMPAKGGQETQYF. The CDR3 coding sequence is TGCGCCAGCATGCCAGCCAAGGGAGGTCAAGAGACCCAGTACTTC.